One and the same sample provided the 31 T cell receptor beta chains below, sequenced in a study of blood T cell repertoires in COVID-19. Method: immunoSEQ multiplex PCR; TCRdb's copy keeps in-frame clones and lacks some. This table holds fewer than 200,000 clones, 81% found once. Sequenced: PBMCs or T cells enriched from blood (not recorded which). The receptors here all came from a middle-aged woman with acute COVID-19.

In this sample, this clone turned up many times. V gene TRBV6-5 combines with J gene TRBJ2-7; tentatively, D is TRBD1 (5 bases). The CDR3 covers 14 residues. Per germline, CDR1 MNHEY and CDR2 SVGAGI. The germline V and J ends were trimmed by 5 bases and 5 bases, with 16 bases remaining between them. CDR3: CASSKSRDRNEQYF. CDR3 sequence (DNA): TGTGCCAGCAGTAAATCCAGGGATCGTAACGAGCAGTACTTC.

This chain joins TRBV18 and TRBJ1-5; a weak D match, TRBD1 (5 bases). With 4 bases removed from V and 7 bases from J, the gap between germline ends came to 17 bases. CDR3 length: 15 residues. CDR1 is KGHSH and CDR2 is LQKENI in the germline V gene. The CDR3 DNA sequence: TGTGCCAGCTCACAGAGGCAGGGCTTGGAGCAGCCCCAGCATTTT. Amino acids: CASSQRQGLEQPQHF.

The rearrangement uses TRBV2 and TRBJ1-5; D unclear. V lost 7 bases to trimming and J lost 2 bases, with 9 bases between them. Per the germline V gene, CDR1 is SNHLY and CDR2 is FYNNEI. There are 13 residues in the CDR3. CDR3 DNA: TGTGCCAGCACCGTCGAGGGCAATCAGCCCCAGCATTTT. This gives the protein CASTVEGNQPQHF.

The chain employs TRBV12-5 and TRBJ2-1; a possible D gene is TRBD1 (6 bases). V gave up 2 bases and J gave up 6 bases, with 17 bases separating them. This CDR3 contains 16 residues. CDR1 and CDR2 from the germline V gene are LGHNT and FRNRAP. The CDR3 sequence: CASGLNFGAGANEQFF. In DNA form, the CDR3 reads TGTGCTAGTGGTTTGAATTTTGGGGCAGGGGCCAATGAGCAGTTCTTC.

The rearrangement joins TRBV6-5 to TRBJ1-2; a weak D match, TRBD1 (5 bases). V was cut by 2 bases and J by 6 bases, with 10 bases left in between. CDR3 size: 13 residues. The germline gives CDR1 MNHEY, CDR2 SVGAGI. This CDR3 reads CASSYDGANGYTF. The CDR3 coding sequence is TGTGCCAGCAGTTACGATGGGGCCAATGGCTACACCTTC.

The chain couples TRBV18 to TRBJ2-3; TRBD2 aligns across 7 bases. Germline CDR1 and CDR2: KGHSH and LQKENI. V trimming: 2 bases; J trimming: 4 bases; junction bases outside the gene matches: 9. The CDR3 has 16 amino acids. In DNA, the CDR3 is TGTGCCAGCTCACCAGGGGACTACACCCGCTCAGATACGCAGTATTTT. It codes for CASSPGDYTRSDTQYF. Looking up the rest from reference TRBV18 and TRBJ2-3 gives the full variable domain: NAGVMQNPRHLVRRRGQEARLRCSPMKGHSHVYWYRQLPEEGLKFMVYLQKENIIDESGMPKERFSAEFPKEGPSILRIQQVVRGDSAAYFCASSPGDYTRSDTQYFGPGTRLTVL.

The rearrangement uses TRBV12-3 or TRBV12-4 and TRBJ1-1, with a weak D call TRBD1 (5 bases). Trimming removed 7 bases from V and 1 base from J, with 10 bases in between. CDR3 length: 13 amino acids. The CDR3 DNA reads as TGTGCCAGCACCGCGACAGAGAACACTGAAGCTTTCTTT. The encoded protein is CASTATENTEAFF.

The chain is built from TRBV7-2 and TRBJ1-4; TRBD1 aligns across 8 bases. This CDR3 is 17 amino acids long. The V gene's germline CDR1 is SGHTA and CDR2 FQGNSA. V lost 0 bases to trimming and J lost 4 bases; unmatched junction nucleotides: 7. As DNA, the CDR3 is TGTGCCAGCAGCTTAGCGCTAACAGGGGGAAATAATGAAAAACTGTTTTTT. The encoded protein is CASSLALTGGNNEKLFF. Filled out from reference TRBV7-2 and TRBJ1-4, the complete variable domain reads GAGVSQSPSNKVTEKGKDVELRCDPISGHTALYWYRQSLGQGLEFLIYFQGNSAPDKSGLPSDRFSAERTGGSVSTLTIQRTQQEDSAVYLCASSLALTGGNNEKLFFGSGTQLSVL.

The genes are TRBV11-2 and TRBJ1-4; D might be TRBD1 (5 bases). The CDR3 is made up of 16 amino acids. Germline loops: CDR1 SGHAT, CDR2 FQNNGV. Trimming took 1 base from V and 5 from J, leaving 14 bases between them. The CDR3 coding sequence is TGTGCCAGCAGCTTAGGACAGTCCCGAGGCAATGAAAAACTGTTTTTT. It is translated as CASSLGQSRGNEKLFF.

This clone was picked up a small number of times. The CDR3 nucleotides read TGTGCCAGCAGGGGTGGGACAGGGTGGTCCTACGAGCAGTACGTC. It is translated as CASRGGTGWSYEQYV. V is TRBV27 and J is TRBJ2-7, with TRBD1 matching 9 bases. Germline V gives CDR1 MNHEY, CDR2 SMNVEV (reference sequence). With 6 bases clipped from V and 1 base from J, the junction kept 7 bases outside the gene matches. This CDR3 comprises 15 residues.

The rearrangement uses TRBV7-9 and TRBJ2-1; 13 bases align to TRBD2. J gave up 10 bases and V 1 base, and 4 bases lay outside the gene matches. This CDR3 has 15 residues. Germline V lookup: CDR1 SEHNR, CDR2 FQNEAQ (reference sequence). CDR3 sequence (DNA): TGTGCCAGCAGCTTAGGGACTAGCGGGAGCGGGGAGCAGTTCTTC. It yields the protein CASSLGTSGSGEQFF. Variable domain in full (rest from reference TRBV7-9 and TRBJ2-1): DTGVSQNPRHKITKRGQNVTFRCDPISEHNRLYWYRQTLGQGPEFLTYFQNEAQLEKSRLLSDRFSAERPKGSFSTLEIQRTEQGDSAMYLCASSLGTSGSGEQFFGPGTRLTVL.

Remarks on this clone: Other DNA variants within this sample encode the same CDR3. V is TRBV5-1 and J is TRBJ1-2; unclear D gene. The CDR3 sequence is 13 residues long. V was cut by 2 bases and J by 4 bases, with 9 bases left in between. The germline V gene has CDR1 SGHRS and CDR2 YFSETQ. The CDR3 spells CASSLEGGYGYTF. For the CDR3, the DNA is TGCGCCAGCAGCTTAGAAGGAGGCTATGGCTACACCTTC. Full variable domain (missing parts from reference TRBV5-1 and TRBJ1-2): KAGVTQTPRYLIKTRGQQVTLSCSPISGHRSVSWYQQTPGQGLQFLFEYFSETQRNKGNFPGRFSGRQFSNSRSEMNVSTLELGDSALYLCASSLEGGYGYTFGSGTRLTVV.

This sequence joins TRBV5-4 and TRBJ2-3; a possible D gene is TRBD2 (5 bases). This CDR3 is 14 amino acids long. Trimming took off 0 bases at V and 2 bases at J, with 7 bases between the two ends. Germline V gene data show CDR1 as SGHNT and CDR2 as YYREEE (reference sequence). The CDR3 loop is CASSLARATDTQYF. For the CDR3, the DNA is TGTGCCAGCAGCTTGGCGCGGGCCACAGATACGCAGTATTTT.

The rearrangement links TRBV5-1 to TRBJ1-4; 8 bases are shared with TRBD1. Germline trimming cut 0 bases from V and 8 bases from J; bases unmatched to any gene: 6. This CDR3 is built from 15 residues. Germline V gene sequence: CDR1 SGHRS, CDR2 YFSETQ. The CDR3 bases are TGCGCCAGCAGCTTGGGGTCGGCAGGGGGCGAAAAACTGTTTTTT. Its protein is CASSLGSAGGEKLFF.

V usage is TRBV14 and J usage is TRBJ2-1; 9 bases are a match to TRBD1. CDR3 size: 15 residues. V shed 2 bases and J 5 bases; nucleotides not matched to a gene: 4. From germline, CDR1 is SGHDN and CDR2 FVKESK. The CDR3 sequence: CASSQSWTGDNEQFF. Written as DNA, the CDR3 is TGTGCCAGCAGCCAATCCTGGACAGGGGACAATGAGCAGTTCTTC.

The gene calls are TRBV27 and TRBJ2-1; maybe TRBD1 (5 bases). Trimming removed 3 bases from V and 0 bases from J, with 12 bases in between. Per germline, CDR1 MNHEY and CDR2 SMNVEV (reference sequence). The CDR3 is 16 residues long. The CDR3 protein is CASSFDSPSSYNEQFF. CDR3 coding DNA: TGTGCCAGCAGTTTTGACAGCCCTAGCTCCTACAATGAGCAGTTCTTC.

The count of this clone is one. This rearrangement joins TRBV11-3 to TRBJ2-1, with no clear D. The CDR3 covers 13 residues. Trimming left V 8 bases short and J 8 bases short, with 16 bases between. From germline, CDR1 is SGHNT and CDR2 YENEEA. CDR3 sequence: CASSWSAWDEQFF. The CDR3 DNA sequence: TGTGCCAGCTCATGGAGTGCTTGGGATGAGCAGTTCTTC.

The V call is TRBV5-1, the J call TRBJ1-1; D remains ambiguous. CDR1 and CDR2 from the germline V gene are SGHRS and YFSETQ. The CDR3 is 13 residues long. Deletions cut 2 bases from V and 5 bases from J, with 10 bases between. CDR3 amino acids: CASSFTAETEAFF. CDR3 in DNA: TGCGCCAGCAGCTTTACAGCGGAGACTGAAGCTTTCTTT.

This clone came up a few times. The chain has TRBV6-1 and TRBJ1-3; a possible D gene is TRBD1 (5 bases). Trimming took 6 bases from V and 7 from J, leaving 19 bases between them. The CDR3 is 15 amino acids. The germline gives CDR1 MNHNS, CDR2 SASEGT. CDR3 residues: CASRPRGGLWNTIYF. For the CDR3, the DNA is TGTGCCAGCAGACCCCGGGGGGGTCTTTGGAACACCATATATTTT.

The rearrangement joins TRBV7-2 to TRBJ2-5; 9 bases fit TRBD2. Germline-derived CDR1 and CDR2 are SGHTA and FQGNSA. The junction had 8 bases not matched to a gene; V was cut back by 5 bases and J by 1 base. The CDR3 spans 16 residues. The CDR3 spells CASSRIAGDVQETQYF. The CDR3 DNA reads as TGTGCCAGCAGCAGGATAGCGGGGGACGTCCAAGAGACCCAGTACTTC.

The chain links TRBV19 to TRBJ1-1; D gene ambiguous. The CDR3 contains 14 residues. The germline gives CDR1 LNHDA, CDR2 SQIVND (reference sequence). V lost 4 bases to trimming and J lost 2 bases, with 11 bases between them. The CDR3: CASSTLTVNTEAFF. CDR3 bases: TGTGCCAGTAGTACCTTAACAGTTAACACTGAAGCTTTCTTT.

In its sample, this clone was seen a few times. This chain uses TRBV27 with TRBJ2-1, with D tentatively TRBD2 (6 bases). With 5 bases removed from V and 1 base from J, the gap between germline ends came to 24 bases. Germline V gene lookup returns CDR1 MNHEY and CDR2 SMNVEV (reference sequence). The CDR3 has 19 residues. The CDR3 sequence is CASSPPFLATEVSYNEQFF. DNA of the CDR3: TGTGCCAGCAGTCCCCCCTTCCTAGCGACAGAGGTTTCCTACAATGAGCAGTTCTTC.

This clone was seen once. V and J are TRBV29-1 and TRBJ2-5; the match to TRBD1 covers 7 bases. The CDR3 covers 15 residues. V lost 4 bases to trimming and J lost 0 bases; unmatched junction nucleotides: 8. Germline V lookup: CDR1 SQVTM, CDR2 ANQGSEA. As DNA, the CDR3 is TGCAGCGTTGGTGTCACGGGACAGAACCAAGAGACCCAGTACTTC. It encodes CSVGVTGQNQETQYF.

The chain employs TRBV18 and TRBJ1-5, with a weak D call TRBD1 (5 bases). Germline assignment: CDR1 KGHSH and CDR2 LQKENI. The CDR3 runs to 13 residues. V dropped 8 bases and J dropped 3 bases, with 11 bases sitting between them. CDR3: CASLDTPNQPQHF. The CDR3 region has the DNA TGTGCCAGCCTGGACACACCCAATCAGCCCCAGCATTTT.

The V and J genes are TRBV19 and TRBJ2-7; D gene ambiguous. Germline CDR1 and CDR2: LNHDA and SQIVND (reference sequence). The CDR3 runs 15 residues. V lost 3 bases, J lost 6 bases, and 18 bases lay in between. The CDR3 sequence: CASSITLSSPSEQYF. The CDR3 region has the DNA TGTGCCAGTAGTATCACCCTTAGCTCCCCCAGCGAGCAGTACTTC.

This chain joins TRBV19 and TRBJ1-3; 8 positions match TRBD1. This CDR3 region has 13 residues. The V gene's germline CDR1 is LNHDA and CDR2 SQIVND (reference sequence). Trimming took 6 bases from V and 5 from J; bases not matched to a gene: 3. CDR3 DNA: TGTGCCAGTAGGGACAGGGCTCGAAACACCATATATTTT. Translation gives CASRDRARNTIYF.

The J gene is TRBJ1-3, the V gene TRBV7-8; TRBD1 is a possible D gene (5 bases). The CDR3 sequence is 16 residues long. Germline lookup yields CDR1 SGHVS and CDR2 FQNEAQ. Trimming removed 7 bases from V and 0 bases from J, with 16 bases in between. The CDR3, as DNA: TGTGCCAGCACCACCGGGGCGGGGAACTCTGGAAACACCATATATTTT. Its translation is CASTTGAGNSGNTIYF.

This clone came up once. The V call is TRBV19, the J call TRBJ1-3; 7 nucleotides align to TRBD1. The CDR3 is 16 amino acids. CDR1 is LNHDA, CDR2 SQIVND, per germline (reference sequence). V was pared by 7 bases and J by 1 base, with 10 bases of the junction left unmatched. The CDR3 sequence: CASTTLTGRSGNTIYF. Written as DNA, the CDR3 is TGTGCCAGTACAACCCTGACAGGGAGGTCTGGAAACACCATATATTTT.

This clone appeared a single time. The CDR3 spells CASTATGTSGNTIYF. The CDR3 region has the DNA TGTGCCAGTACCGCGACAGGGACCTCTGGAAACACCATATATTTT. This chain connects TRBV19 to TRBJ1-3; 7 bases are a match to TRBD1. The germline CDR1 and CDR2 sequences are LNHDA and SQIVND (reference sequence). The CDR3 totals 15 residues. With V trimmed by 7 bases and J by 0 bases, 6 bases remained unmatched.

This clone has just a few counts. V gene TRBV5-1 combines with J gene TRBJ2-7; D is ambiguous. The V end was cut by 3 bases, the J end by 1 base, with 8 bases between. The CDR3 consists of 13 residues. CDR1 is SGHRS, CDR2 YFSETQ, per germline. DNA for the CDR3: TGCGCCAGCAGCTCGACATCGTCCTACGAGCAGTACTTC. As protein: CASSSTSSYEQYF.

The chain is built from TRBV10-3 and TRBJ2-2; TRBD2 is a possible D gene (6 bases). Germline lookup yields CDR1 ENHRY and CDR2 SYGVKD. The CDR3 has 16 amino acids. Trimming took 7 bases from V and 1 from J, leaving 16 bases between them. In nucleotides, the CDR3 is TGTGCCATCAACTCCCAGGAGGGCGAGAACACCGGGGAGCTGTTTTTT. Its translation is CAINSQEGENTGELFF.